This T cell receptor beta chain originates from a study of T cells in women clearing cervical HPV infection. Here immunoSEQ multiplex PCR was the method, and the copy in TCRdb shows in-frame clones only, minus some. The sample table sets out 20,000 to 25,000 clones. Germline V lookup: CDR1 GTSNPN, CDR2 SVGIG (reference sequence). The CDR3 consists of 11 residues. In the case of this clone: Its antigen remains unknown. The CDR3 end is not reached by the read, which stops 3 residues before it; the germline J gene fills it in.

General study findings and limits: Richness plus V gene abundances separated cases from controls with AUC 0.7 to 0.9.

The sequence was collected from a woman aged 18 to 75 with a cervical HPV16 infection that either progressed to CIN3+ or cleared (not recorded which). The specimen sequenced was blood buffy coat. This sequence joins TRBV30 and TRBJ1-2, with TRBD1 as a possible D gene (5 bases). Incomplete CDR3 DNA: TGTGCCTGGAGTGTAGGGGTGGGC. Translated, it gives CAWSVGVG. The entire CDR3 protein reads CAWSVGVGYTF.